The rows below give T cell receptor beta chains drawn from one sample of a study of T cells after yellow fever vaccination. TCRdb fed the 5' RACE reads into MiXCR, producing one record per CDR3 protein. The top ten hold about 16% of the sample, which has 450,000 to 550,000 distinct CDR3 sequences, 20% to 25% seen once. The sample in question was PBMCs, obtained about 20 days after the first yellow fever vaccination. The source is a man aged 18-30 years who received the YFV17D yellow fever vaccine. CDR3s include the opening cysteine and the closing phenylalanine or tryptophan. Each record gives: J gene, clone size, V gene, D gene, CDR3 protein, CDR3 DNA. A D gene is named only where the DNA matches it firmly. The size field is filled for only some rows; it gives once, few, many or a size class.

J gene: TRBJ1-2; clone size: NA; V gene: TRBV6-1; D gene: NA; CDR3 protein: CASSGQGNPFLHTF; CDR3 DNA: TGTGCCAGCAGTGGTCAGGGTAACCCCTTTCTACACACCTTC
J gene: TRBJ1-4; clone size: few; V gene: TRBV2; D gene: NA; CDR3 protein: CASTMEGRNEKLFF; CDR3 DNA: TGTGCCAGCACAATGGAGGGCAGGAATGAAAAACTGTTTTTT
J gene: TRBJ1-2; clone size: few; V gene: TRBV12-3/TRBV12-4; D gene: NA; CDR3 protein: CASSFPGDGYTF; CDR3 DNA: TGTGCCAGCAGTTTTCCAGGGGATGGCTACACCTTC
J gene: TRBJ1-4; clone size: NA; V gene: TRBV4-1; D gene: NA; CDR3 protein: CASSQDMGWDNEKLFF; CDR3 DNA: TGCGCCAGCAGCCAAGATATGGGATGGGATAATGAAAAACTGTTTTTT
J gene: TRBJ2-1; clone size: NA; V gene: TRBV15; D gene: NA; CDR3 protein: CATSRDRDNNEQFF; CDR3 DNA: TGTGCCACCAGCAGAGATAGGGACAACAATGAGCAGTTCTTC
J gene: TRBJ2-5; clone size: many; V gene: TRBV7-2; D gene: NA; CDR3 protein: CASSQQGGETQYF; CDR3 DNA: TGTGCCAGCAGCCAGCAGGGGGGGGAGACCCAGTACTTC
J gene: TRBJ2-1; clone size: few; V gene: TRBV7-9; D gene: TRBD2; CDR3 protein: CASSLLGLAFHEQFF; CDR3 DNA: TGTGCCAGCAGCTTATTGGGACTAGCTTTCCATGAGCAGTTCTTC
J gene: TRBJ1-1; clone size: few; V gene: TRBV18; D gene: NA; CDR3 protein: CASTPSLNTEAFF; CDR3 DNA: TGTGCCAGCACCCCAAGTCTTAACACTGAAGCTTTCTTT
J gene: TRBJ2-5; clone size: few; V gene: TRBV5-1; D gene: NA; CDR3 protein: CASSNGVQETQYF; CDR3 DNA: TGCGCCAGCAGCAACGGGGTCCAAGAGACCCAGTACTTC
J gene: TRBJ2-1; clone size: NA; V gene: TRBV7-9; D gene: NA; CDR3 protein: CASSQSQVGPRMQFF; CDR3 DNA: TGTGCCAGCAGCCAGTCCCAGGTGGGTCCAAGAATGCAGTTCTTC
J gene: TRBJ1-2; clone size: NA; V gene: TRBV29-1; D gene: NA; CDR3 protein: CSALTGTHYGYTF; CDR3 DNA: TGCAGCGCCCTGACAGGCACTCACTATGGCTACACCTTC
J gene: TRBJ2-3; clone size: few; V gene: TRBV5-1; D gene: TRBD2; CDR3 protein: CASSLGLAGLDF; CDR3 DNA: TGCGCCAGCAGCTTGGGACTAGCGGGGTTGGATTTT
J gene: TRBJ1-1; clone size: NA; V gene: TRBV12-3/TRBV12-4; D gene: NA; CDR3 protein: CASTPTGNTEAFF; CDR3 DNA: TGTGCCAGCACCCCTACAGGGAACACTGAAGCTTTCTTT
J gene: TRBJ1-6; clone size: few; V gene: TRBV10-3; D gene: TRBD1; CDR3 protein: CAISGDRPPGYNSPLHF; CDR3 DNA: TGTGCCATCAGTGGGGACAGGCCGCCAGGCTATAATTCACCCCTCCACTTT
J gene: TRBJ2-5; clone size: NA; V gene: TRBV15; D gene: NA; CDR3 protein: CATSRDAGQETQYF; CDR3 DNA: TGTGCCACCAGCAGAGATGCAGGGCAAGAGACCCAGTACTTC
J gene: TRBJ2-3; clone size: NA; V gene: TRBV28; D gene: NA; CDR3 protein: CASPRDISTSTDTQYF; CDR3 DNA: TGTGCCAGCCCCCGGGACATATCTACTAGCACAGATACGCAGTATTTT
J gene: TRBJ1-1; clone size: NA; V gene: TRBV29-1; D gene: TRBD1; CDR3 protein: CSADGQGSNTEAFF; CDR3 DNA: TGCAGCGCCGATGGACAGGGGTCTAACACTGAAGCTTTCTTT
J gene: TRBJ2-4; clone size: NA; V gene: TRBV12-3/TRBV12-4; D gene: NA; CDR3 protein: CASSDRNIQYF; CDR3 DNA: TGTGCCAGCAGTGACAGAAACATTCAGTACTTC
J gene: TRBJ1-1; clone size: NA; V gene: TRBV7-8; D gene: NA; CDR3 protein: CASSPPKRGTEAFF; CDR3 DNA: TGTGCCAGCAGCCCCCCGAAGCGAGGCACTGAAGCTTTCTTT
J gene: TRBJ2-5; clone size: NA; V gene: TRBV11-3; D gene: NA; CDR3 protein: CASSLKGGPETQYF; CDR3 DNA: TGTGCCAGCAGCTTAAAGGGGGGCCCGGAGACCCAGTACTTC
J gene: TRBJ2-1; clone size: NA; V gene: TRBV11-2; D gene: NA; CDR3 protein: CASSVSVYNEQFF; CDR3 DNA: TGTGCCAGCAGCGTTAGCGTATACAATGAGCAGTTCTTC
J gene: TRBJ2-5; clone size: NA; V gene: TRBV5-1; D gene: NA; CDR3 protein: CASSLGTDENSFETQYF; CDR3 DNA: TGCGCCAGCAGCTTGGGGACAGATGAGAATTCTTTCGAGACCCAGTACTTC
J gene: TRBJ1-5; clone size: NA; V gene: TRBV21-1; D gene: NA; CDR3 protein: CASSLTRDRYKEDQPQHF; CDR3 DNA: TGTGCCAGCAGCCTAACCCGGGACAGGTACAAAGAGGACCAGCCCCAGCATTTT
J gene: TRBJ2-6; clone size: NA; V gene: TRBV2; D gene: TRBD1; CDR3 protein: CASSELGTAGANVLTF; CDR3 DNA: TGTGCCAGCAGTGAGTTGGGGACAGCTGGGGCCAACGTCCTGACTTTC
J gene: TRBJ2-7; clone size: NA; V gene: TRBV12-3/TRBV12-4; D gene: NA; CDR3 protein: CASSPPYSEQYF; CDR3 DNA: TGTGCCAGCAGCCCCCCTTACAGCGAGCAGTACTTC
J gene: TRBJ2-4; clone size: NA; V gene: TRBV5-1; D gene: TRBD2; CDR3 protein: CASSAGEGLNIQYF; CDR3 DNA: TGCGCCAGCAGTGCGGGGGAAGGATTGAACATTCAGTACTTC